This TCR beta chain was found in a study of neoadjuvant anti-PD-1 for oral cavity cancer. Study information: Most patients had three to four biweekly doses of 3 mg/kg nivolumab before resection. Non-progressing patients received a fourth nivolumab dose near day 43, then surgery on days 50-56.

Data came from immunoSEQ multiplex PCR; TCRdb stores just in-frame clones and leaves some out. The sample yields about 6,800 clones, roughly 74% seen once. Patients had HPV-negative, locally advanced oral cavity squamous cell carcinoma. No culture or expansion preceded analysis of these blood cells. Germline CDR1 reads LNHNV; CDR2 reads YYDKDF (reference sequence). This CDR3 spans 16 amino acids. The V gene lost 0 bases and the J gene lost 5 bases, with 14 bases spanning the gap. The sequence derives from a person aged 35-80 years with oral cavity squamous cell carcinoma. Sequenced material: PBMCs, taken before nivolumab (anti-PD-1) treatment. J is TRBJ1-5 and V is TRBV15, with D tentatively TRBD1 (6 bases). CDR3 sequence: CATSRDLGGPYQPQHF. The CDR3 nucleotides are TGTGCCACCAGCAGAGATCTTGGGGGGCCCTATCAGCCCCAGCATTTT.